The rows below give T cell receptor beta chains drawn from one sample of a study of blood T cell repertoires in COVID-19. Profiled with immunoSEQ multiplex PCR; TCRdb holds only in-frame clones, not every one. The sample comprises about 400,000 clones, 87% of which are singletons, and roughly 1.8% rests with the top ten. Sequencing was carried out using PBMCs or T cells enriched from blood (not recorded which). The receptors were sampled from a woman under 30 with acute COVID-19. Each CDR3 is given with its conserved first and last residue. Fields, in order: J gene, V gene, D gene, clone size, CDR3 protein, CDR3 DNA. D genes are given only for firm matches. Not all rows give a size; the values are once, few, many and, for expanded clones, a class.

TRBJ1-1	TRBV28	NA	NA	CASSLLEGPDTEAFF	TGTGCCAGCAGTCTATTGGAGGGTCCCGACACTGAAGCTTTCTTT
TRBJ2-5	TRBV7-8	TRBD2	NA	CASSQRTSEVATQYF	TGTGCCAGCAGCCAACGGACTAGCGAGGTTGCCACCCAGTACTTC
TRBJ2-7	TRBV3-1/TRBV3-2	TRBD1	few	CASTSLTKPGTEHHEQYF	TGTGCCAGCACCTCACTAACGAAGCCCGGGACAGAGCACCACGAGCAGTACTTC
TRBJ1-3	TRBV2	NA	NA	CASNGVRAASGNTIYF	TGTGCCAGCAACGGAGTCAGGGCCGCCTCTGGAAACACCATATATTTT
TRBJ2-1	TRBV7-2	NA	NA	CASSFGSGYNEQFF	TGTGCCAGCAGCTTCGGTAGCGGTTACAATGAGCAGTTCTTC
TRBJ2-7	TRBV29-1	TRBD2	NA	CSVRPGLAGGFYEQYF	TGCAGCGTACGACCGGGACTAGCGGGGGGGTTCTACGAGCAGTACTTC
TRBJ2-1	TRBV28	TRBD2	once	CASRTLAGGYIDEQFF	TGTGCCAGCAGAACCCTAGCGGGAGGCTATATTGATGAGCAGTTCTTC
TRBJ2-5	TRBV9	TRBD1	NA	CASSAGQGALETQYF	TGTGCCAGCAGCGCAGGACAGGGGGCTTTAGAGACCCAGTACTTC
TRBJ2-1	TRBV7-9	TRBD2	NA	CASLLAGLSNEQFF	TGTGCCAGCCTATTAGCGGGTCTAAGCAATGAGCAGTTCTTC
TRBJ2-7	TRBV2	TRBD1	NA	CASSVSGTGGYEQYF	TGTGCCAGCAGTGTTTCCGGCACAGGGGGCTACGAGCAGTACTTC
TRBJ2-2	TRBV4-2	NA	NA	CASSQDTLGSTGELFF	TGTGCCAGCAGCCAAGATACCCTAGGGAGTACCGGGGAGCTGTTTTTT
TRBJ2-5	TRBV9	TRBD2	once	CASSVELAGGMETQYF	TGTGCCAGCAGCGTAGAGCTAGCGGGGGGTATGGAGACCCAGTACTTC
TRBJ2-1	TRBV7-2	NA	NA	CASSLDNSYNEQFF	TGTGCCAGCAGCTTAGATAACTCCTACAATGAGCAGTTCTTC
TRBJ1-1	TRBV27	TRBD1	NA	CASLNRDRGAEAFF	TGTGCCAGCTTAAACCGGGACAGGGGGGCTGAAGCTTTCTTT